These 28 T cell receptor beta chains were all obtained from the same sample, sequenced in a study of beta chain features in type 1 diabetes (dated 2018 in TCRdb). No antigen is known for these receptors. Summary of the overall study and its limitations: In all four CD4+ subsets, TCRB CDR3 length was moderately but significantly shorter in type 1 diabetes patients.

Libraries were constructed by the immunoSEQ multiplex PCR assay. All of the isolated RNA was reverse transcribed with the High Capacity cDNA Reverse Transcription Kit, so expressed TCRB transcripts were sequenced. TCRdb obtained this table from immuneACCESS and retained in-frame rearrangements with V and J assigned. These tables miss some clones; where compared with another copy, unresolved V genes account for less than half of the shortfall, and the remainder is unexplained. The sample table shows roughly 330,000 clones, and roughly 12% are seen once. 0.015% of the sample is held by the ten biggest clonotypes. The sample was naive CD4+ T cells from blood. The cell subset or site tag for this specimen amounts to: true naive CD4+ T cells. The origin of the receptors is a woman aged 18-29 years with type 1 diabetes.

The chain is built from TRBV18 and TRBJ1-3; 8 positions agree with TRBD1. CDR1 and CDR2 (germline): KGHSH, LQKENI. CDR3 length: 15 amino acids. The ends lost 6 bases at V and 4 bases at J; junction bases unmatched: 8. The CDR3 coding sequence is TGTGCCAGCTCCCACGGACAGGGCCAAGGAAACACCATATATTTT. Translating it yields CASSHGQGQGNTIYF.

This clone has a handful of counts. This chain's CDR3 is CASSLVAGTSNEQYV. In DNA, the CDR3 is TGTGCCAGCAGCTTAGTGGCAGGGACTTCGAACGAGCAGTACGTC. This chain connects TRBV11-2 to TRBJ2-7, with D possibly TRBD2 on 6 matching bases. V dropped 1 base and J dropped 5 bases, with 15 bases sitting between them. Germline-derived CDR1 and CDR2 are SGHAT and FQNNGV. The CDR3 consists of 15 residues.

CDR3 in amino acids: CASSAGRVQETQYF. The CDR3 DNA is TGCGCCAGCAGTGCCGGGAGAGTGCAAGAGACCCAGTACTTC. V is TRBV10-1 and J is TRBJ2-5; D possibly corresponds to TRBD2 (6 bases). Trimming pared 4 bases from V and 2 bases from J, leaving 11 bases between. Looked up from germline, CDR1 is WNHNN and CDR2 is SYGVQD (reference sequence). The CDR3 is made up of 14 amino acids.

This clone was counted a few times. V gene TRBV28 combines with J gene TRBJ2-7; a weak D match, TRBD2 (6 bases). Germline-derived CDR1 and CDR2 are MDHEN and SYDVKM. CDR3 length: 14 residues. The germline V and J ends were trimmed by 3 bases and 0 bases, with 9 bases remaining between them. The CDR3 bases are TGTGCCAGCAGTTTGGTCGGGGGCTCCTACGAGCAGTACTTC. Translating gives CASSLVGGSYEQYF.

The J gene is TRBJ1-2, the V gene TRBV2; D gene ambiguous. Germline values: CDR1 SNHLY, CDR2 FYNNEI. With 6 bases removed from V and 2 bases from J, the gap between germline ends came to 10 bases. The CDR3 spans 13 residues. In DNA, the CDR3 is TGTGCCAGCAGGATATCACTAAACTATGGCTACACCTTC. It codes for CASRISLNYGYTF. Drawing the rest from reference TRBV2 and TRBJ1-2, the complete variable domain is EPEVTQTPSHQVTQMGQEVILRCVPISNHLYFYWYRQILGQKVEFLVSFYNNEISEKSEIFDDQFSVERPDGSNFTLKIRSTKLEDSAMYFCASRISLNYGYTFGSGTRLTVV.

This clone turned up a few times. The rearrangement joins TRBV7-2 to TRBJ2-7, with a possible D match to TRBD1 (6 bases). The CDR3 runs to 15 residues. CDR1 and CDR2 from the germline V gene are SGHTA and FQGNSA. Trimming left V 1 base short and J 1 base short, with 11 bases between. The CDR3 here is CASSLDRVISYEQYV. The CDR3, as DNA: TGTGCCAGCAGCTTAGACAGGGTGATTTCCTACGAGCAGTACGTC.

This clone was observed a handful of times. The chain is built from TRBV6-5 and TRBJ2-5; D is ambiguous. This CDR3 has 14 residues. The ends were cut back, 0 bases at V and 5 bases at J, with 10 bases in the middle. Germline loops: CDR1 MNHEY, CDR2 SVGAGI. The CDR3 DNA reads as TGTGCCAGCAGTTACTCGGCCGGGTGGGAGACCCAGTACTTC. Protein product: CASSYSAGWETQYF.

This chain joins TRBV4-2 and TRBJ1-4; no clear D. CDR1 and CDR2 from the germline V gene are LGHNA and YNFKEQ. This CDR3 comprises 15 residues. Trimming took 0 bases from V and 7 from J, leaving 12 bases between them. CDR3 nucleotides: TGTGCCAGCAGCCAAGATGCCGCTGCGGGTGAAAAACTGTTTTTT. Amino acid sequence: CASSQDAAAGEKLFF.

CDR3 bases: TGTGCCAGCTCACCACTCAGACAGGGGGGCCCAATGGGAGAGCAGTACTTC. Protein: CASSPLRQGGPMGEQYF. V and J are TRBV18 and TRBJ2-7, with 9 bases that match TRBD1. This CDR3 region has 17 residues. V lost 1 base to trimming and J lost 7 bases; unmatched junction nucleotides: 14. Per the germline V gene, CDR1 is KGHSH and CDR2 is LQKENI.

This chain joins TRBV5-4 and TRBJ2-1; 11 bases align to TRBD2. The CDR3 is made up of 15 amino acids. Trimming took 0 bases from V and 7 from J; bases not matched to a gene: 3. The germline CDR1 and CDR2 sequences are SGHNT and YYREEE (reference sequence). CDR3 region: CASSLGTSGLNEQFF. The DNA for the CDR3 is TGTGCCAGCAGCTTGGGGACTAGCGGGCTAAATGAGCAGTTCTTC.

The chain couples TRBV4-3 to TRBJ2-4, with D tentatively TRBD1 (5 bases). The CDR3 contains 19 residues. Germline CDR1 reads LGHNA; CDR2 reads YSLEER. V lost 0 bases to trimming and J lost 2 bases, with 20 bases between them. The CDR3 DNA is TGCGCCAGCAGCCAAGAGATCGATCAGGGAACTACTACCAAAAACATTCAGTACTTC. Protein sequence: CASSQEIDQGTTTKNIQYF.

This chain links TRBV10-3 with TRBJ2-7; D is ambiguous. The CDR3 has 11 residues. The V end was cut by 3 bases, the J end by 7 bases, with 7 bases between. Per germline, CDR1 ENHRY and CDR2 SYGVKD. CDR3 sequence (DNA): TGTGCCATCAGTGAACAATGGGAGCAGTACTTC. It codes for CAISEQWEQYF.

The chain carries TRBV28 and TRBJ2-1; 7 bases match TRBD2. The CDR3 length is 12 residues. The germline V gene has CDR1 MDHEN and CDR2 SYDVKM. Germline trimming cut 5 bases from V and 10 bases from J; bases unmatched to any gene: 5. This CDR3 reads CASSPAGNEQFF. The CDR3 DNA follows: TGTGCCAGCAGTCCAGCGGGAAACGAGCAGTTCTTC.

In its sample, this clone was seen a few times. DNA of the CDR3: TGTGCCAGCAGCCCCCGGGCTAGCGGGGGAGATACGCAGTATTTT. This gives the protein CASSPRASGGDTQYF. The rearrangement links TRBV11-2 to TRBJ2-3, with 10 bases fitting TRBD2. The V gene's germline CDR1 is SGHAT and CDR2 FQNNGV. There are 15 residues in the CDR3. V lost 5 bases and J lost 5; bases outside the gene matches: 7.

In its sample, this clone was seen a few times. The V gene is TRBV27, the J gene TRBJ1-1, with TRBD1 identical over 10 bases. CDR3 length equals 16 residues. The V and J ends lost 3 bases and 3 bases, in that order; junction bases with no gene match: 7. From germline, CDR1 is MNHEY and CDR2 SMNVEV (reference sequence). The CDR3 DNA reads as TGTGCCAGCAGTTTCCGGGACAGGGGAGCGGACACTGAAGCTTTCTTT. It yields the protein CASSFRDRGADTEAFF.

The V and J genes are TRBV5-6 and TRBJ1-2; the D is unclear. Germline CDR1 reads SGHDT; CDR2 reads YYEEEE. The V gene lost 0 bases and the J gene lost 4 bases, with 10 bases spanning the gap. The CDR3 consists of 14 residues. CDR3 in DNA: TGTGCCAGCAGCTTGGTTCCCTCTATCTATGGCTACACCTTC. It is translated as CASSLVPSIYGYTF.

This clone was detected a few times. The V and J genes are TRBV5-1 and TRBJ1-1; a weak D match, TRBD1 (5 bases). The germline V and J ends were trimmed by 6 bases and 0 bases, with 9 bases remaining between them. This CDR3 region has 13 residues. Germline CDR1 is SGHRS and CDR2 is YFSETQ. In DNA, the CDR3 is TGCGCCAGCAATACAGGTATGAACACTGAAGCTTTCTTT. Translation gives CASNTGMNTEAFF. The full variable domain, completed using reference TRBV5-1 and TRBJ1-1, is KAGVTQTPRYLIKTRGQQVTLSCSPISGHRSVSWYQQTPGQGLQFLFEYFSETQRNKGNFPGRFSGRQFSNSRSEMNVSTLELGDSALYLCASNTGMNTEAFFGQGTRLTVV.

This chain links TRBV29-1 with TRBJ1-1; D not resolved. Germline V lookup: CDR1 SQVTM, CDR2 ANQGSEA. CDR3 length equals 13 residues. The V end was cut by 4 bases, the J end by 5 bases, with 14 bases between. The chain's CDR3 is CSVAKRLVTEAFF. CDR3 DNA: TGCAGCGTTGCGAAGCGCCTAGTGACTGAAGCTTTCTTT.

This clone was observed a few times. CDR3 region: CASSSVGSARNIQYF. The CDR3 DNA sequence: TGTGCCAGCAGTTCCGTAGGATCCGCCAGGAACATTCAGTACTTC. This chain links TRBV28 with TRBJ2-4; D gene unclear. Trimming pared 4 bases from V and 7 bases from J, leaving 17 bases between. Germline CDR1 reads MDHEN; CDR2 reads SYDVKM. This CDR3 comprises 15 residues.

The rearrangement links TRBV29-1 to TRBJ2-1, with D perhaps matching TRBD2 (6 bases). This CDR3 has 12 amino acids. Trimming shortened V by 4 bases and J by 12 bases, and 16 bases separated the two germline ends. The germline gives CDR1 SQVTM, CDR2 ANQGSEA. The chain's CDR3 is CSVAAGPLGQFF. The CDR3 nucleotides read TGCAGCGTTGCTGCGGGACCTTTGGGGCAGTTCTTC.

The V call is TRBV18, the J call TRBJ1-5; possible D gene TRBD1, 5 bases. The V end lost 6 bases, the J end lost 2 bases, and 8 bases lay between the germline ends. Germline-derived CDR1 and CDR2 are KGHSH and LQKENI. CDR3 size: 13 residues. The CDR3, as DNA: TGTGCCAGCTCCCGGGGGGGCAATCAGCCCCAGCATTTT. It codes for CASSRGGNQPQHF.

V is TRBV18 and J is TRBJ1-1, with D tentatively TRBD1 (5 bases). Germline V CDR1 and CDR2: KGHSH, LQKENI. The V end lost 1 base, the J end lost 1 base, and 16 bases lay between the germline ends. The CDR3 length is 17 residues. The CDR3 loop is CASSPQGTGGWNTEAFF. The CDR3, as DNA: TGTGCCAGCTCACCACAGGGGACGGGAGGCTGGAACACTGAAGCTTTCTTT. The whole variable domain, filled in from reference TRBV18 and TRBJ1-1, reads NAGVMQNPRHLVRRRGQEARLRCSPMKGHSHVYWYRQLPEEGLKFMVYLQKENIIDESGMPKERFSAEFPKEGPSILRIQQVVRGDSAAYFCASSPQGTGGWNTEAFFGQGTRLTVV.

The table lists this clone with a few counts. The chain uses TRBV28 and TRBJ2-5, with D maybe TRBD2 (5 bases). From germline, CDR1 is MDHEN and CDR2 SYDVKM. This CDR3 is built from 15 residues. Trimming shortened V by 2 bases and J by 5 bases, and 15 bases separated the two germline ends. In nucleotides, the CDR3 is TGTGCCAGCAGTTTAGGTCGGAGCGGTCGGGAGACCCAGTACTTC. Its protein is CASSLGRSGRETQYF.

This clone occurred a few times. The gene calls are TRBV29-1 and TRBJ2-3, with 7 nucleotides matching TRBD1. V was clipped by 7 bases and J by 2 bases; unmatched bases: 6. This CDR3 comprises 13 residues. CDR1 and CDR2 from the germline V gene are SQVTM and ANQGSEA. CDR3 loop: CSAEDRTTDTQYF. The DNA for the CDR3 is TGCAGCGCTGAGGACAGGACCACAGATACGCAGTATTTT.

This clone occurred a few times. The rearrangement links TRBV7-2 to TRBJ2-2; a possible D gene is TRBD1 (5 bases). Between the trimmed V and J ends, which lost 5 bases and 1 base, there was a span of 14 bases. The CDR3 runs to 16 residues. Germline CDR1 reads SGHTA; CDR2 reads FQGNSA. The CDR3 region has the DNA TGTGCCAGCAGCACGTACGGACAATGGAACACCGGGGAGCTGTTTTTT. It codes for CASSTYGQWNTGELFF. The full variable domain, rest sourced from reference TRBV7-2 and TRBJ2-2, is GAGVSQSPSNKVTEKGKDVELRCDPISGHTALYWYRQSLGQGLEFLIYFQGNSAPDKSGLPSDRFSAERTGGSVSTLTIQRTQQEDSAVYLCASSTYGQWNTGELFFGEGSRLTVL.

The table lists this clone with a few counts. The chain is built from TRBV6-4 and TRBJ2-7; D gene uncertain. CDR1 MRHNA and CDR2 SNTAGT come from the germline V gene. Trimming took 6 bases from V and 1 from J, leaving 7 bases between them. This CDR3 comprises 12 residues. CDR3 in DNA: TGTGCCAGCAGACAAATTTCCTACGAGCAGTACTTC. Translated: CASRQISYEQYF.

The chain recombines TRBV7-9 with TRBJ2-7; weak D call: TRBD2 (6 bases). The CDR3 extends over 13 amino acids. V lost 1 base to trimming and J lost 6 bases, with 10 bases between them. The germline V gene encodes CDR1 SEHNR and CDR2 FQNEAQ (reference sequence). The CDR3 is CASSLVAGSEQYF. The CDR3 DNA sequence: TGTGCCAGCAGCTTAGTGGCGGGGAGCGAGCAGTACTTC.

The table lists this clone with a few counts. V and J are TRBV2 and TRBJ2-7, with TRBD1 matching 7 bases. There are 13 residues in the CDR3. CDR1 and CDR2 from the germline V gene are SNHLY and FYNNEI. With 7 bases clipped from V and 4 bases from J, the junction kept 7 bases outside the gene matches. This CDR3 is CASNFDRVYEQYF. The DNA for the CDR3 is TGTGCCAGCAACTTCGACAGGGTATACGAGCAGTACTTC.